The 4 T cell receptor beta chains presented below share a single source sample, sequenced in a study of OX40 agonist ivuxolimab in advanced cancers. Clones were sequenced by immunoSEQ multiplex PCR, and TCRdb holds only the in-frame ones, with some missing. The sample contains more than 50,000 clones, about 85% of which appear only once. The sample in question was CD4+ or CD8+ T cells sorted from blood, obtained in a trial of the OX40 agonist ivuxolimab. The receptors derive from an adult with an advanced solid tumor such as melanoma, head and neck, liver or kidney cancer.

This clone has only a few counts. V gene TRBV5-1 combines with J gene TRBJ2-5, with D unresolved. The CDR3 consists of 14 residues. Germline V gene data show CDR1 as SGHRS and CDR2 as YFSETQ. Trimming shortened V by 0 bases and J by 2 bases, and 8 bases separated the two germline ends. The CDR3 DNA is TGCGCCAGCAGCTTGGTTTCAGGACAAGAGACCCAGTACTTC. It translates to CASSLVSGQETQYF.

The chain carries TRBV9 and TRBJ2-3; a weak D match, TRBD2 (7 bases). From germline, CDR1 is SGDLS and CDR2 YYNGEE. The length of the CDR3 is 18 residues. Trimming pared 0 bases from V and 9 bases from J, leaving 26 bases between. CDR3 bases: TGTGCCAGCAGCGTAGGTTCTTCGGGGGACCTAGGGGGAGGGACGCAGTATTTT. Its translation is CASSVGSSGDLGGGTQYF.

The chain uses TRBV6-1 and TRBJ2-5, with D tentatively TRBD1 (6 bases). Germline V gene data show CDR1 as MNHNS and CDR2 as SASEGT. This CDR3 comprises 14 residues. The ends were cut back, 3 bases at V and 2 bases at J, with 10 bases in the middle. In DNA form, the CDR3 reads TGTGCCAGCAGTGATTCAGGGGTTCAAGAGACCCAGTACTTC. Translated, it gives CASSDSGVQETQYF.

Only one count was recorded for this clone. The CDR3 protein is CASSQERTRDEKLFF. As DNA, the CDR3 is TGTGCCAGCAGCCAAGAGAGGACACGAGATGAAAAACTGTTTTTT. V is TRBV4-2 and J is TRBJ1-4, with D perhaps TRBD1 (5 bases). This CDR3 contains 15 residues. Germline loops: CDR1 LGHNA, CDR2 YNFKEQ. Between the trimmed V and J ends, which lost 0 bases and 6 bases, there was a span of 11 bases.